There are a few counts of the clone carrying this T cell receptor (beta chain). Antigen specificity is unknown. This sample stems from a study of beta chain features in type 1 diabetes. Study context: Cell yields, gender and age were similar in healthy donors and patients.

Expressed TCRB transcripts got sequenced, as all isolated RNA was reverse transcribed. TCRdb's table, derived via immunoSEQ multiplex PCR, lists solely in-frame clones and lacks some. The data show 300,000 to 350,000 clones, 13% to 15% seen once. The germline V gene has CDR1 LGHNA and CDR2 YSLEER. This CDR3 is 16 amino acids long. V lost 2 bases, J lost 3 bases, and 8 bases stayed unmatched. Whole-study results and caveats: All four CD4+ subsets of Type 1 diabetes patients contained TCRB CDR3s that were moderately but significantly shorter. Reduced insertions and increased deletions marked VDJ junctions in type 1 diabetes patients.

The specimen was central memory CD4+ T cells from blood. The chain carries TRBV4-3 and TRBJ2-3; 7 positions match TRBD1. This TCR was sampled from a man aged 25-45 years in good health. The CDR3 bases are TGCGCCAGCAGCCAACTAACACAGGGGCGGACAGATACGCAGTATTTT. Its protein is CASSQLTQGRTDTQYF.